A single sample is the source of the 22 T cell receptor beta chains below, sequenced in a study of T-cell reconstitution after alpha-beta-depleted transplantation in children. Preparation of the TCRbeta library involved a method that used unique molecular identifiers. From the PCR reads, TCRdb called clonotypes with MiXCR, one entry per CDR3 protein. The sample contains a few hundred thousand distinct CDR3 sequences, roughly a tenth of which appear only once. The specimen comprised PBMCs from the stem cell graft donor, sampled from the stem cell graft. These receptors all come from a human donor who donated a stem cell graft to a child with acute myeloid leukemia.

This clonotype was found a few times. The CDR3 sequence is CASSPLQGSGFRAVSSYEQYF. The CDR3 DNA follows: TGTGCCAGCAGCCCCCTCCAGGGGTCGGGTTTCCGAGCGGTGAGCTCCTACGAGCAGTACTTC. The chain employs TRBV5-6 and TRBJ2-7; maybe TRBD1 (6 bases). This CDR3 spans 21 amino acids. CDR1 and CDR2 from the germline V gene are SGHDT and YYEEEE. The V gene lost 4 bases and the J gene lost 0 bases, with 32 bases spanning the gap. Together with reference TRBV5-6 and TRBJ2-7, the CDR3 gives the full variable domain: DAGVTQSPTHLIKTRGQQVTLRCSPKSGHDTVSWYQQALGQGPQFIFQYYEEEERQRGNFPDRFSGHQFPNYSSELNVNALLLGDSALYLCASSPLQGSGFRAVSSYEQYFGPGTRLTVT.

This clonotype was detected many times. V usage is TRBV7-2 and J usage is TRBJ2-2; D gene uncertain. The germline gives CDR1 SGHTA, CDR2 FQGNSA. The CDR3 spans 16 residues. The germline V and J ends were trimmed by 1 base and 1 base, with 10 bases remaining between them. Here the CDR3 DNA reads TGTGCCAGCAGCTTAGGGGCCTCCGGGAACACCGGGGAGCTGTTTTTT. Translation: CASSLGASGNTGELFF.

This sequence joins TRBV20-1 and TRBJ2-5, with D tentatively TRBD1 (6 bases). This CDR3 region has 14 residues. Trimming left V 4 bases short and J 8 bases short, with 20 bases between. Looked up from germline, CDR1 is DFQATT and CDR2 is SNEGSKA (reference sequence). CDR3 loop: CSAKAGGRAATQYF. CDR3 DNA sequence: TGCAGTGCTAAGGCTGGGGGCAGGGCAGCAACCCAGTACTTC.

This clonotype was observed a few times. The J gene is TRBJ2-2, the V gene TRBV7-3; the D gene is possibly TRBD1 (6 bases). Trimming removed 6 bases from V and 4 bases from J, with 12 bases in between. The CDR3 length is 14 residues. The germline gives CDR1 SGHTA, CDR2 FQGTGA. The CDR3 is CASRTGTSTGELFF. Here the CDR3 DNA reads TGTGCCAGCAGAACCGGGACAAGCACCGGGGAGCTGTTTTTT.

The sample holds one count of this clonotype. Here the CDR3 DNA reads TGCGCCAGCAGTGTGGGGGGCTCCTACAATGAGCAGTTCTTC. The encoded protein is CASSVGGSYNEQFF. The chain uses TRBV10-1 and TRBJ2-1, with TRBD2 as a possible D gene (6 bases). CDR3 length: 14 residues. The germline V and J ends were trimmed by 4 bases and 0 bases, with 7 bases remaining between them. Germline assignment: CDR1 WNHNN and CDR2 SYGVQD (reference sequence).

This chain links TRBV18 with TRBJ2-3; D assignment may be TRBD1 or TRBD2 (7 bases each). The CDR3 extends over 17 amino acids. V was cut by 0 bases and J by 0 bases, with 13 bases left in between. Germline V gene sequence: CDR1 KGHSH, CDR2 LQKENI. DNA for the CDR3: TGTGCCAGCTCACCACCAGGGAGGGGGCTAAGCACAGATACGCAGTATTTT. It specifies CASSPPGRGLSTDTQYF.

This clonotype came up a few times. Here the CDR3 reads CASSDPRWAALESYTF. CDR3 DNA sequence: TGTGCCAGCAGCGATCCCCGATGGGCAGCGCTCGAGAGCTACACCTTC. This chain connects TRBV5-6 to TRBJ1-2; D not certain. The CDR3 runs 16 residues. Germline loops: CDR1 SGHDT, CDR2 YYEEEE. Trimming removed 4 bases from V and 9 bases from J, with 25 bases in between. The whole variable domain, remainder taken from reference TRBV5-6 and TRBJ1-2, is DAGVTQSPTHLIKTRGQQVTLRCSPKSGHDTVSWYQQALGQGPQFIFQYYEEEERQRGNFPDRFSGHQFPNYSSELNVNALLLGDSALYLCASSDPRWAALESYTFGSGTRLTVV.

V and J are TRBV2 and TRBJ1-4, with D unclear. V was trimmed by 6 bases and J by 3 bases, leaving 8 bases between them. Germline lookup yields CDR1 SNHLY and CDR2 FYNNEI. The CDR3 consists of 13 residues. CDR3 in amino acids: CASRPDSNEKLFF. The CDR3, as DNA: TGTGCCAGCAGGCCGGATTCTAATGAAAAACTGTTTTTT.

This clonotype has more than one count but fewer than ten. This sequence joins TRBV29-1 and TRBJ2-5, with 8 positions matching TRBD1. Trimming cost V 4 bases and J 2 bases; bases outside gene matches: 6. Per germline, CDR1 SQVTM and CDR2 ANQGSEA. The CDR3 covers 14 residues. DNA of the CDR3: TGCAGCGTTGGCAGGGGGCTCCGGCAAGAGACCCAGTACTTC. Its translation is CSVGRGLRQETQYF.

This clonotype was detected only a few times. The chain carries TRBV9 and TRBJ2-1, with D maybe TRBD2 (5 bases). The germline V gene has CDR1 SGDLS and CDR2 YYNGEE. This CDR3 is built from 15 residues. Trimming took off 4 bases at V and 5 bases at J, with 16 bases between the two ends. CDR3 bases: TGTGCCAGCAGCACTAGTGGTCCCCCGGACAATGAGCAGTTCTTC. It encodes CASSTSGPPDNEQFF.

V gene TRBV5-1 combines with J gene TRBJ2-2; D is perhaps TRBD1 (6 bases). V lost 1 base and J 4 bases, leaving 11 bases between the germline ends. This CDR3 is 15 amino acids long. The V gene's germline CDR1 is SGHRS and CDR2 YFSETQ. The CDR3 nucleotides are TGCGCCAGCAGCTTGCGTACAGGGCGCACCGGGGAGCTGTTTTTT. Protein: CASSLRTGRTGELFF.

This clonotype has just a few counts. The chain uses TRBV5-1 and TRBJ2-5; D perhaps matches TRBD1 (6 bases). Trimming took off 4 bases at V and 7 bases at J, with 23 bases between the two ends. The CDR3 sequence is 16 residues long. Germline CDR1 and CDR2: SGHRS and YFSETQ. Here the CDR3 DNA reads TGCGCCAGCAGCCTGGGGGCACGCGAGGTTCGGGTGACCCAGTACTTC. It translates to CASSLGAREVRVTQYF.

The sample holds a few counts of this clonotype. This sequence joins TRBV25-1 and TRBJ2-2, with D possibly being TRBD2 (5 bases). V was cut by 8 bases and J by 1 base, with 11 bases left in between. Germline CDR1 and CDR2: MGHDK and SYGVNS. This CDR3 comprises 14 residues. This chain's CDR3 is CASLEAGNTGELFF. The CDR3 coding sequence is TGTGCCAGCCTGGAGGCAGGGAACACCGGGGAGCTGTTTTTT.

The rearrangement joins TRBV4-2 to TRBJ2-7; D gene uncertain. The V and J ends lost 0 bases and 3 bases respectively, with 12 bases between them. Germline V gene lookup returns CDR1 LGHNA and CDR2 YNFKEQ. The CDR3 spans 15 residues. Here the CDR3 DNA reads TGTGCCAGCAGCCAAGAAGAATCCGAATTCTACGAGCAGTACTTC. Its translation: CASSQEESEFYEQYF.

Many counts were recorded for this clonotype. The chain combines TRBV20-1 with TRBJ2-3, with 7 bases identical to TRBD1. The CDR3 loop spans 14 amino acids. Germline CDR1 reads DFQATT; CDR2 reads SNEGSKA (reference sequence). J lost 2 bases, V lost 2 bases, and 4 bases had no gene match. The CDR3 bases are TGCAGTGCTAGAACAGGGGAATTCACAGATACGCAGTATTTT. Translating gives CSARTGEFTDTQYF.

This clonotype appeared a few times. The chain employs TRBV2 and TRBJ2-5; 16 nucleotides match TRBD2. The CDR3 consists of 16 residues. V lost 6 bases and J lost 2; bases outside the gene matches: 3. CDR1 is SNHLY and CDR2 is FYNNEI in the germline V gene. CDR3 DNA sequence: TGTGCCAGCAGGGGACTAGCGGGGGGGCAGCAAGAGACCCAGTACTTC. It encodes CASRGLAGGQQETQYF.

V gene TRBV2 combines with J gene TRBJ1-4; D is possibly TRBD1 (5 bases). Germline CDR1 reads SNHLY; CDR2 reads FYNNEI. The V end was cut by 5 bases, the J end by 12 bases, with 28 bases between. CDR3 length: 17 amino acids. The CDR3: CASSSWGTAVLMNQLFF. CDR3 nucleotide sequence: TGTGCCAGCAGTAGCTGGGGGACGGCCGTCCTAATGAATCAACTGTTTTTT.

This clonotype has only a few counts. The V and J genes are TRBV9 and TRBJ2-1; 9 bases align to TRBD1. This CDR3 is built from 14 residues. Per the germline V gene, CDR1 is SGDLS and CDR2 is YYNGEE. The J segment lost 8 bases and the V segment lost 6 bases, leaving 9 bases of the junction unmatched. CDR3: CASTGTGLRDEQFF. The CDR3 nucleotides are TGTGCCAGCACCGGGACAGGGCTTAGGGATGAGCAGTTCTTC.

The chain carries TRBV6-2 or TRBV6-3 and TRBJ2-1, with D possibly matching TRBD2 (5 bases). The CDR3 loop spans 17 amino acids. Germline V gives CDR1 MNHEY, CDR2 SVGEGT. Deletions cut 0 bases from V and 1 base from J, with 13 bases between. The DNA for the CDR3 is TGTGCCAGCAGTTACTCGAGAGGGAGAGGATCCTACAATGAGCAGTTCTTC. Translating gives CASSYSRGRGSYNEQFF.

V usage is TRBV6-5 and J usage is TRBJ1-2; D may be TRBD1 (5 bases). With 8 bases removed from V and 2 bases from J, the gap between germline ends came to 15 bases. Germline V CDR1 and CDR2: MNHEY, SVGAGI. This CDR3 spans 14 amino acids. CDR3 nucleotides: TGTGCCAGCGGTAACAACAGGAGAAACTATGGCTACACCTTC. Protein sequence: CASGNNRRNYGYTF.

This clonotype came up many times. The chain joins TRBV12-3 or TRBV12-4 to TRBJ2-1; TRBD2 agrees at 7 bases. This CDR3 region has 15 residues. The V and J ends lost 1 base and 4 bases, in that order; junction bases with no gene match: 4. CDR3 DNA: TGTGCCAGCAGTTTAGTTCTAGCGGAGTACAATGAGCAGTTCTTC. As protein: CASSLVLAEYNEQFF.

This clonotype has more than one count but fewer than ten. The V and J genes are TRBV10-3 and TRBJ2-3; 15 nucleotides match TRBD2. The CDR3 covers 17 residues. Germline CDR1 and CDR2: ENHRY and SYGVKD. J was trimmed by 6 bases and V by 4 bases; bases with no gene match: 8. DNA for the CDR3: TGTGCCATCAGTGCGGGACTAGCGGGGGGTCTGCGCGATACGCAGTATTTT. It is translated as CAISAGLAGGLRDTQYF.